The rows below give T cell receptor beta chains drawn from one sample of a study of graft-versus-host responses after intestinal transplantation. No antigens are known for them. The repertoire was sequenced with immunoSEQ multiplex PCR; TCRdb's copy has only in-frame clones and lacks some. The sample comprises tens of thousands of clones, 84% of which are singletons, and 0.39% rests with the top ten. The starting material was unstimulated CD4+ T cells sorted from spleen or lymph node cells, obtained before transplant. The receptors derive from a human donor who was the organ donor for an intestinal transplant. Each CDR3 is given with its conserved first and last residue. A D gene is named only where the DNA matches it firmly. For some rows the clone size is stated as once, few or many, or as a class when expanded; others skip it.

TRBJ2-2 TRBV30 - few TGTGCCTGGAGATTCCAAACCGGGGAGCTGTTTTTT CAWRFQTGELFF
TRBJ2-5 TRBV6-6 - - TGTGCCAGCAGGACGGACAGCATCGTCCAAGAGACCCAGTACTTC CASRTDSIVQETQYF
TRBJ2-2 TRBV5-4 - - TGTGCCAGCAGCTTACCGGATTCCAGGGGAAGAAATACCGGGGAGCTGTTTTTT CASSLPDSRGRNTGELFF
TRBJ2-3 TRBV14 TRBD1 - TGTGCCAGCAGCTCACGACAGGGGGTGTTGGCAGATACGCAGTATTTT CASSSRQGVLADTQYF
TRBJ1-5 TRBV19 - few TGTGCCAGTAGTCCGACACAGGGACGAAGCAATCAGCCCCAGCATTTT CASSPTQGRSNQPQHF
TRBJ2-5 TRBV6-1 TRBD1 - TGTGCCAGCAGCCGGGACAGGGAGGAGACCCAGTACTTC CASSRDREETQYF
TRBJ2-4 TRBV29-1 - - TGCAGCGTTTCAGCCCCAGGGGCCAAAAACATTCAGTACTTC CSVSAPGAKNIQYF
TRBJ2-4 TRBV18 - - TGTGCCAGCTCACCTTCATCGGGGTACGCAGCCAAAAACATTCAGTACTTC CASSPSSGYAAKNIQYF
TRBJ1-3 TRBV29-1 - - TGCAGCGTTGGGTTAACTTCTGGAAACACCATATATTTT CSVGLTSGNTIYF
TRBJ2-3 TRBV5-1 - - TGCGCCAGCAGCTTGGCCTTTCCGAGCACAGATACGCAGTATTTT CASSLAFPSTDTQYF
TRBJ1-2 TRBV7-2 TRBD1 - TGTGCCAGCAGCTTTACAGGGGGCTTGGACTATGGCTACACCTTC CASSFTGGLDYGYTF
TRBJ1-5 TRBV23-1 - - TGCGCCAGCAGAACCTCGGGGAATAGCAATCAGCCCCAGCATTTT CASRTSGNSNQPQHF
TRBJ1-2 TRBV30 - - TGTGCCTGGAGTGTCGTTAACTATGGCTACACCTTC CAWSVVNYGYTF
TRBJ1-4 TRBV5-1 TRBD1 - TGCGCCAGCAGCCACGGGGACAGGCACCCAGCAACTAATGAAAAACTGTTTTTT CASSHGDRHPATNEKLFF
TRBJ2-2 TRBV4-1 TRBD1 - TGCGCCAGCAGCCAAGACCGACAGGGGGGTAACACCGGGGAGCTGTTTTTT CASSQDRQGGNTGELFF
TRBJ2-5 TRBV30 - - TGTGCCTGGAGTAATTCTATAACCCAGTACTTC CAWSNSITQYF
TRBJ2-4 TRBV27 TRBD2 once TGTGCCAGCAGTACGACTAGCGGGGGGGCCGGAGCCAAAAACATTCAGTACTTC CASSTTSGGAGAKNIQYF
TRBJ2-1 TRBV7-7 - - TGTGCTAGCAGCTTAGGCCCCAACATAGCAACCTACAATGAGCAGTTCTTC CASSLGPNIATYNEQFF
TRBJ2-5 TRBV27 - once TGTGCCAGCAGAACTAGCAGACGCCAAGAGACCCAGTACTTC CASRTSRRQETQYF
TRBJ1-6 TRBV15 TRBD1 - TGTGCCACCAGCAGGGGGACAGGCGATAATTCACCCCTCCACTTT CATSRGTGDNSPLHF
TRBJ1-2 TRBV4-2 TRBD1 - TGTGCCAGCAGCCAAGCCCGGACAGGTTCTTATGGCTACACCTTC CASSQARTGSYGYTF
TRBJ1-3 TRBV5-6 - - TGTGCCAGCAGCTTTCGGACAGCATCTGGAAACACCATATATTTT CASSFRTASGNTIYF
TRBJ1-4 TRBV7-9 - - TGTGCCAGCCTCCGACAGGAAAGTAATGAAAAACTGTTTTTT CASLRQESNEKLFF
TRBJ1-2 TRBV28 - - TGTGCCAGCAGTTTAATCCCAGTAGCGAACTATGGCTACACCTTC CASSLIPVANYGYTF
TRBJ2-2 TRBV2 - once TGTGCCAGCACCAGGCTTCCTTCCGGGGAGCTGTTTTTT CASTRLPSGELFF
TRBJ1-1 TRBV27 - - TGTGCCAGCAGACAGTACACTGAAGCTTTCTTT CASRQYTEAFF
TRBJ1-2 TRBV6-4 - once TGTGCCAGCAGTGATTACTTCGGCTACACCTTC CASSDYFGYTF
TRBJ2-3 TRBV9 - - TGTGCCAGCAGCGTCGAGCCTGTAAGCGCAGATACGCAGTATTTT CASSVEPVSADTQYF
TRBJ1-2 TRBV2 TRBD1 once TGTGCCAGCAGGGCAGGGGGGCCGGATGTCTACACCTTC CASRAGGPDVYTF
TRBJ2-5 TRBV28 - - TGTGCCAGCAGTTTTACCGGGGGGACACGAAAGACCCAGTACTTC CASSFTGGTRKTQYF
TRBJ1-4 TRBV28 - - TGTGCCAGCAGTTTGGGGGGGGCAACTAATGAAAAACTGTTTTTT CASSLGGATNEKLFF
TRBJ2-3 TRBV11-3 TRBD2 - TGTGCCAGCAGCTTAGGACTAGCGGGGGACTTCACAGATACGCAGTATTTT CASSLGLAGDFTDTQYF
TRBJ2-4 TRBV6-6 TRBD1 - TGTGCCAGCACCGGAACAGGGGGCGCGGCCAAAAACATTCAGTACTTC CASTGTGGAAKNIQYF
TRBJ1-5 TRBV6-5 TRBD1 - TGTGCCAGCAGACAGAGACAGGGGGTTCAGCCCCAGCATTTT CASRQRQGVQPQHF
TRBJ2-6 TRBV5-4 TRBD1 - TGTGCCAGCAGCCCAGGGTCAGGGGGCTTTGGGGCCAACGTCCTGACTTTC CASSPGSGGFGANVLTF
TRBJ2-6 TRBV19 - - TGTGCCAGTAGGCCTACAGGGATCCGTGGGGCCAACGTCCTGACTTTC CASRPTGIRGANVLTF
TRBJ1-5 TRBV28 TRBD1 - TGTGCCAGCAGTTTAGGGACAGGGAACAATCAGCCCCAGCATTTT CASSLGTGNNQPQHF
TRBJ1-5 TRBV6-1 - - TGTGCCAGCAGTGATGCGGTGAGGGCGGGCTGGCAGCCCCAGCATTTT CASSDAVRAGWQPQHF
TRBJ1-1 TRBV19 - - TGTGCCAGTAGGTTACAGGTGAACACTGAAGCTTTCTTT CASRLQVNTEAFF
TRBJ1-2 TRBV5-6 TRBD1 - TGTGCCAGCAGCTCCAATAGGGGACAGAGTCACTTTAACTATGGCTACACCTTC CASSSNRGQSHFNYGYTF
TRBJ1-6 TRBV5-6 - - TGTGCCAGCAGCTTTACATCCCGGGGCTCCTATAATTCACCCCTCCACTTT CASSFTSRGSYNSPLHF
TRBJ1-5 TRBV6-1 TRBD1 - TGTGCCAGCAGTGCCAGACAGGGGCCCCAGCATTTT CASSARQGPQHF
TRBJ2-3 TRBV4-2 - - TGTGCCAGCAGCCAAGCGTTCGATACGCAGTATTTT CASSQAFDTQYF
TRBJ2-5 TRBV6-1 TRBD2 once TGTGCCAGCAGCCTGGGGGCTAGCGGGTTGGAGACCCAGTACTTC CASSLGASGLETQYF
TRBJ2-2 TRBV5-1 TRBD2 - TGCGCCAGCAGGGGACTAGCGAACACCGGGGAGCTGTTTTTT CASRGLANTGELFF
TRBJ2-1 TRBV11-2 TRBD2 - TGTGCCAGCAGCTTACCGGGGGGGGCTACCAATGAGCAGTTCTTC CASSLPGGATNEQFF
TRBJ1-1 TRBV9 TRBD1 - TGTGCCAGCAGCGTAGTGGCAGGGGGGAACACTGAAGCTTTCTTT CASSVVAGGNTEAFF
TRBJ2-1 TRBV10-3 TRBD1 - TGTGCCATCATAAAGGACAGGGAATACAATGAGCAGTTCTTC CAIIKDREYNEQFF
TRBJ2-2 TRBV7-7 TRBD2 - TGTGCTAGCAGCTTTAGCGGGGGGTCTACCGGGGAGCTGTTTTTT CASSFSGGSTGELFF
TRBJ1-1 TRBV10-3 TRBD1 - TGTGCCATCAGCCCAGACAGGGAAACTGAAGCTTTCTTT CAISPDRETEAFF
TRBJ1-1 TRBV27 - - TGTGCCAGCAGTTTTCAACCCGGGGGTGAAGCTTTCTTT CASSFQPGGEAFF
TRBJ1-1 TRBV19 - - TGTGCCAGTAGTATACTTATAAGGGGATCCGGCACTGAAGCTTTCTTT CASSILIRGSGTEAFF
TRBJ1-2 TRBV18 TRBD1 - TGTGCCAGCTCACCCCGACAGGGATATGGCTACACCTTC CASSPRQGYGYTF
TRBJ1-1 TRBV6-1 - few TGTGCCAGCAGTGACTATTTACAGAGCTTGAACACTGAAGCTTTCTTT CASSDYLQSLNTEAFF
TRBJ2-5 TRBV5-1 TRBD1 - TGCGCCAGCAGCTTGCGGACAGGGGAAGAGACCCAGTACTTC CASSLRTGEETQYF
TRBJ2-3 TRBV4-3 TRBD1 few TGCGCCAGCAGCCAAGGCTTAGGGGGCGGATCAAGCACAGATACGCAGTATTTT CASSQGLGGGSSTDTQYF
TRBJ1-2 TRBV2 - - TGTGCCAGCAGTGAAGCTAAGGGCATGGGGACTGCCTATGGCTACACCTTC CASSEAKGMGTAYGYTF